The following is a TCR beta chain sequence with its context. Its antigen is currently unknown. The sample belongs to a study of graft-versus-host responses after intestinal transplantation. Study findings and constraints: Across patients carrying graft-donor T cell macrochimerism, allografts held high graft-versus-host to host-versus-graft clonal ratios. HvG clone declines early post-transplant were associated with peak circulating GvH levels. The recipient marrow held GvH clones, and some of them showed up first in ileum or blood.

The germline gives CDR1 MGHRA, CDR2 YSYEKL. CDR3 size: 17 residues. V was clipped by 0 bases and J by 4 bases, with 18 bases between them. Generated by immunoSEQ multiplex PCR, the TCRdb table keeps only in-frame clones and is missing some. The repertoire holds about 80,000 clones, with roughly 90% as singletons. This chain connects TRBV4-1 to TRBJ1-1, with D perhaps TRBD1 (6 bases). This receptor was taken from a human patient who received an intestinal transplant, so some T cells may come from the graft donor. This specimen was PBMCs, taken 98 days after intestinal transplantation. The CDR3 protein is CASSQEGGPGGFTEAFF. As DNA, the CDR3 is TGCGCCAGCAGCCAAGAAGGGGGGCCAGGAGGGTTCACTGAAGCTTTCTTT.